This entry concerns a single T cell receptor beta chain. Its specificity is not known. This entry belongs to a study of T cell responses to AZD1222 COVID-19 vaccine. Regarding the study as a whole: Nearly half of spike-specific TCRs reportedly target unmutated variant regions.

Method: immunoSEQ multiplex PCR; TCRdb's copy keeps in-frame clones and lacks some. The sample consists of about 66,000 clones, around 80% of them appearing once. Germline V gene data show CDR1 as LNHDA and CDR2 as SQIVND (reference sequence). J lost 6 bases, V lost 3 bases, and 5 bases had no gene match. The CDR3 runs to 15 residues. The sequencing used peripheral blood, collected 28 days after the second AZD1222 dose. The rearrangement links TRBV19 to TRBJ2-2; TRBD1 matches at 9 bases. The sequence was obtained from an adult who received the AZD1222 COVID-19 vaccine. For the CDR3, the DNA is TGTGCCAGTAGTATGGGACAGGGAGGTCCCGGGGAGCTGTTTTTT. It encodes CASSMGQGGPGELFF.